Here is one T cell receptor (beta chain) with its context. The antigen remains undetermined. CDR1 and CDR2 from the germline V gene are SQVTM and ANQGSEA. The CDR3 extends over 14 amino acids. The ends were cut back, 1 base at V and 4 bases at J, with 13 bases in the middle. The data originate from a study of regulatory T cells in long-lasting Graves disease. Whole-study findings and limits: Persistent disease was associated with favored TRBV28 usage and with favored use of TRBJ1-2 and TRBJ2-5.

The authors built TCR beta libraries using iRepertoire HTBI primers and Arm-PCR of CDR3 regions. In TCRdb, the multiplex PCR reads were re-called with MiXCR into one record per CDR3 protein. The sample yields 450,000 to 600,000 distinct CDR3 sequences, under 20% seen once. Time point given: newly diagnosed GD, antithyroid drugs for less than 3 months. From RNA extracted from PBMCs, the TCR library was made. Graves' disease diagnoses followed American Thyroid Association guidelines. These data also featured in a second study, about T cells in Graves' hyperthyroidism and ophthalmopathy. That paper states: The study left out patients who had uncontrolled infection, other autoimmune disease, pregnancy or lactation. In validation, the model predicted ophthalmopathy. These predictions came a median roughly six months before onset.

The V gene is TRBV29-1, the J gene TRBJ1-1, with no clear D. The TCR sequence derives from a man aged 35-49 years with Graves disease. The sequenced sample was peripheral blood mononuclear cells (PBMCs), obtained at new diagnosis, from a patient treated with antithyroid drugs. The CDR3 nucleotides are TGCAGCGTTGAAGGGCACCGCCCTGGCACTGAAGCTTTCTTT. Protein: CSVEGHRPGTEAFF.